A single sample is the source of the 8 T cell receptor beta chains below, sequenced in a study of regulatory T cells in long-lasting Graves disease. The time point: newly diagnosed GD, antithyroid drugs for less than 3 months. RNA extracted from PBMCs served as the sequencing template. With iRepertoire HTBI primers and Arm-PCR of CDR3 regions, TCR beta libraries were built. TCRdb itself ran the multiplex PCR reads through MiXCR, one entry per CDR3 protein. The data show fewer than 650,000 distinct CDR3 sequences, more than 15% seen once. The sample was also linked to a second study, of T cells in Graves' hyperthyroidism and ophthalmopathy.

This material consisted of peripheral blood mononuclear cells (PBMCs), taken at new diagnosis, from a patient treated with antithyroid drugs. The receptors shown here come from a man between 18 and 35 years old with Graves disease.

As for this clonotype: A read error is possible here, since a much larger clone lies one base away. V usage is TRBV27 and J usage is TRBJ2-3; 10 nucleotides align to TRBD2. With V trimmed by 4 bases and J by 0 bases, 4 bases remained unmatched. CDR1 MNHEY and CDR2 SMNVEV come from the germline V gene (reference sequence). The CDR3 extends over 16 amino acids. The CDR3 here is CASSSGLAPSTDTQYF. The CDR3 DNA reads as TGTGCCAGCAGTTCGGGACTAGCGCCTAGCACAGATACGCAGTATTTT.

The rearrangement uses TRBV20-1 and TRBJ2-1; the match to TRBD1 covers 8 bases. Trimming cost V 3 bases and J 7 bases; bases outside gene matches: 11. The CDR3 runs to 15 residues. CDR1 is DFQATT, CDR2 SNEGSKA, per germline (reference sequence). The CDR3 nucleotides are TGCAGTGCTAGTTGGTGGGCAGGGGGCCCGAATGAGCAGTTCTTC. This sequence encodes CSASWWAGGPNEQFF.

The sample holds many counts of this clonotype. The J gene is TRBJ2-7, the V gene TRBV4-1; tentative D call: TRBD1 (7 bases). CDR1 is MGHRA, CDR2 YSYEKL, per germline. Trimming took 0 bases from V and 3 from J, leaving 24 bases between them. This CDR3 region has 19 residues. The CDR3 nucleotides read TGCGCCAGCAGCCAAGATCCAGCGACAGGGAGGTTTGGTGTCTACGAGCAGTACTTC. Protein product: CASSQDPATGRFGVYEQYF.

This clonotype was counted only a few times. The rearrangement links TRBV20-1 to TRBJ2-3; 7 bases line up with TRBD2. The J segment lost 2 bases and the V segment lost 4 bases, leaving 9 bases of the junction unmatched. The CDR3 sequence is 15 residues long. Germline lookup yields CDR1 DFQATT and CDR2 SNEGSKA (reference sequence). In nucleotides, the CDR3 is TGCAGTGCTATAAGCGGGGAGGGGTTCACAGATACGCAGTATTTT. This codes for CSAISGEGFTDTQYF.

The sample holds many counts of this clonotype. J is TRBJ2-7 and V is TRBV18; D is uncertain. The CDR3 length is 12 residues. Per the germline V gene, CDR1 is KGHSH and CDR2 is LQKENI. V was pared by 3 bases and J by 7 bases, with 10 bases between. Written as DNA, the CDR3 is TGTGCCAGCTCACCTGAAGGTTTTGAGCAGTACTTC. Residues: CASSPEGFEQYF.

A remark on this clonotype: The conserved final phenylalanine or tryptophan is absent from the CDR3, which likely points to a read error. The genes are TRBV11-2 and TRBJ2-7; TRBD1 matches at 8 bases. The CDR3 loop spans 13 amino acids. CDR1 is SGHAT and CDR2 is FQNNGV in the germline V gene. Losses at the gene ends were 4 bases for V and 6 bases for J; bases not matched to a gene: 5. Here the CDR3 reads CASSSDRGGEQYS. The DNA for the CDR3 is TGTGCCAGCAGCTCAGACAGGGGAGGCGAGCAGTACTCC.

This chain uses TRBV27 with TRBJ2-1, with 12 bases identical to TRBD2. From germline, CDR1 is MNHEY and CDR2 SMNVEV (reference sequence). The length of the CDR3 is 16 residues. Trimming cost V 5 bases and J 6 bases; bases outside gene matches: 8. CDR3: CASSPTSGRPLNEQFF. The CDR3 DNA reads TGTGCCAGCAGTCCGACTAGCGGGAGACCCCTCAATGAGCAGTTCTTC.

This clonotype was observed a handful of times. The chain couples TRBV10-3 to TRBJ1-2; no definite D call. The CDR3 runs 12 residues. Germline V gene sequence: CDR1 ENHRY, CDR2 SYGVKD. V was cut by 6 bases and J by 2 bases, with 7 bases left in between. The CDR3 DNA reads TGTGCCATCAGGCAGATAAACTATGGCTACACCTTC. The encoded protein is CAIRQINYGYTF.